At least ten counts were recorded for the clone carrying this TCR beta chain. The antigen remains undetermined. TCRdb processed the RT-PCR reads anew with MiXCR; each CDR3 protein has one entry. This table has 800,000 to 1,000,000 distinct CDR3 sequences, about 20% appearing once. This sample was taken from a study of response to subunit inactivated influenza vaccine. The V end was cut by 3 bases, the J end by 1 base, with 6 bases between. This CDR3 has 13 amino acids. Study conclusions and caveats: Each seasonal influenza vaccination, the authors suggested, recruits few new T cells.

V gene TRBV12-3 or TRBV12-4 combines with J gene TRBJ2-5; D uncertain. Material: PBMCs from blood, obtained roughly 5 days after vaccination. This receptor was obtained from a man aged 50-59 years who received an inactivated influenza vaccine. CDR3 loop: CASSFRFQETQYF. CDR3 nucleotide sequence: TGTGCCAGCAGTTTCCGATTCCAAGAGACCCAGTACTTC.